A single sample gave rise to the 3 T cell receptor beta chains below, sequenced in a study of graft-versus-host responses after intestinal transplantation. Sequencing used immunoSEQ multiplex PCR; TCRdb keeps in-frame clones, though not all of them. The data hold under 30,000 clones, with approximately 90% observed a single time. The sample in question was PBMCs, obtained around 40 days after intestinal transplant. The receptors derive from a human patient who received an intestinal transplant, so some T cells may come from the graft donor.

The CDR3 nucleotides are TGTGCCAGCACTCTTGTTGGGGATACGCAGTATTTT. It is translated as CASTLVGDTQYF. V is TRBV11-2 and J is TRBJ2-3; D remains unclear. CDR1 and CDR2 from the germline V gene are SGHAT and FQNNGV. The ends were cut back, 7 bases at V and 6 bases at J, with 11 bases in the middle. This CDR3 has 12 residues.

The rearrangement uses TRBV27 and TRBJ2-1, with D tentatively TRBD2 (7 bases). V lost 7 bases and J lost 8, with 33 bases in between. The CDR3 totals 19 residues. Germline assignment: CDR1 MNHEY and CDR2 SMNVEV (reference sequence). For the CDR3, the DNA is TGTGCCAGCACTAACAGGGAAGGGGACGGGAGGCGAATCTTGGATGAGCAGTTCTTC. It specifies CASTNREGDGRRILDEQFF.

The rearrangement links TRBV7-9 to TRBJ2-1; 11 bases are a match to TRBD2. V dropped 2 bases and J dropped 8; count of bases not matched to a gene: 5. Germline CDR1 reads SEHNR; CDR2 reads FQNEAQ (reference sequence). The CDR3 extends over 15 amino acids. The CDR3 DNA is TGTGCCAGCAGCTTAAGACTAGCGGGACCTTATGAGCAGTTCTTC. The encoded protein is CASSLRLAGPYEQFF.